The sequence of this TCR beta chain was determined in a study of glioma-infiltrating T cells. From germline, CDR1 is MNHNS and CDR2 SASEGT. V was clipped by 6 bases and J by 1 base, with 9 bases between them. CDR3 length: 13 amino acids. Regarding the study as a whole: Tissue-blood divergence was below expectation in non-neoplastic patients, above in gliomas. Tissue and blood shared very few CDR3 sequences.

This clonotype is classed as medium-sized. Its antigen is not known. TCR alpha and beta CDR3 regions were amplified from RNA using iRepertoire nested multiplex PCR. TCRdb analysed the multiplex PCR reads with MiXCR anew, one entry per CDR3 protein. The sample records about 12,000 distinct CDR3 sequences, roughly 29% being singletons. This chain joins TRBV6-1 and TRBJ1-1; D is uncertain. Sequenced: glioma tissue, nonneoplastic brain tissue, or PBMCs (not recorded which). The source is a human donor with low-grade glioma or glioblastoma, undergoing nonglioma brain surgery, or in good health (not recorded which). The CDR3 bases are TGTGCCAGCAGGATACCAGGGAACACTGAAGCTTTCTTT. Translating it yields CASRIPGNTEAFF.